The clone carrying this T cell receptor beta chain came up a few times. The data were taken from a study of blood T cell repertoires in COVID-19. Germline values: CDR1 SGHRS, CDR2 YFSETQ. There are 12 residues in the CDR3. V gave up 4 bases and J gave up 10 bases; unmatched junction bases: 6. The assay was immunoSEQ multiplex PCR, and TCRdb's table has in-frame clones only and misses some. Among roughly 200,000 clones, roughly 80% were seen once, and the ten largest hold roughly 6%. Sequenced: peripheral blood. This sequence was found in a woman aged 70-85 years with acute or convalescent COVID-19. This rearrangement joins TRBV5-1 to TRBJ1-1, with 8 bases that match TRBD1. CDR3 coding DNA: TGCGCCAGCAGCACTGAACAGGGGGGAGCTTTCTTT. Residues: CASSTEQGGAFF.